These 16 T cell receptor beta chains were sequenced from one sample in a study of cytomegalovirus exposure and HLA in healthy donors. PCR amplification relied on 60 Vbeta primers (plus 13 Jbeta primers). Profiled with immunoSEQ multiplex PCR; TCRdb holds only in-frame clones, not every one. The table records 130,000 or so clones, 8% to 9.5% of them present only once. Specimen: PBMCs. These receptors were collected from a middle-aged man in good health and CMV-seronegative.

J is TRBJ1-6 and V is TRBV28, with a tentative D call TRBD1 (5 bases). The CDR3 extends over 15 amino acids. Germline CDR1 MDHEN, CDR2 SYDVKM. V was pared by 8 bases and J by 6 bases, with 17 bases between. The CDR3 loop is CASSSLGGGNSPLHF. CDR3 sequence (DNA): TGTGCCAGCTCATCCCTGGGGGGGGGTAATTCACCCCTCCACTTT.

CDR3 coding DNA: TGTGCCAGCAGCGCGGGACTAGCGGGGGCCCGGGAGACCCAGTACTTC. Its protein is CASSAGLAGARETQYF. V gene TRBV9 combines with J gene TRBJ2-5; 14 bases line up with TRBD2. Per germline, CDR1 SGDLS and CDR2 YYNGEE. This CDR3 contains 16 residues. The V segment lost 3 bases and the J segment 5 bases; nucleotides outside the gene matches: 6.

This clone was counted between two and nine times. The rearrangement joins TRBV15 to TRBJ1-6, with a weak D call TRBD1 (5 bases). V was shortened by 1 base and J by 8 bases, with 12 bases between the two germline ends. The CDR3 consists of 15 residues. In germline, CDR1 is LNHNV, CDR2 YYDKDF (reference sequence). The CDR3 bases are TGTGCCACCAGCAGAGGGGGGGGACTCGATTCACCCCTCCACTTT. It codes for CATSRGGGLDSPLHF.

The chain recombines TRBV4-1 with TRBJ1-6; D possibly corresponds to TRBD1 (5 bases). CDR3 size: 13 residues. Trimming cost V 3 bases and J 8 bases, with 8 bases left between them. Germline values: CDR1 MGHRA, CDR2 YSYEKL. The CDR3 loop reads CASSQGGYSPLHF. In DNA form, the CDR3 reads TGCGCCAGCAGCCAGGGGGGGTATTCACCCCTCCACTTT.

This clone was seen more than once but under ten times. The rearrangement uses TRBV13 and TRBJ2-7, with 8 bases identical to TRBD1. V shed 6 bases and J 3 bases; nucleotides not matched to a gene: 7. The CDR3 length is 14 residues. Looked up from germline, CDR1 is PRHDT and CDR2 is FYEKMQ (reference sequence). The CDR3 protein is CASRPRTGNYEQYF. CDR3 nucleotide sequence: TGTGCCAGCAGACCCCGGACAGGGAACTACGAGCAGTACTTC.

The genes are TRBV11-2 and TRBJ1-6, with 8 bases matching TRBD1. The CDR3 runs to 16 residues. The germline CDR1 and CDR2 sequences are SGHAT and FQNNGV. The V and J ends lost 6 bases and 6 bases, in that order; junction bases with no gene match: 10. CDR3 in DNA: TGTGCCAGCAGACGACCGGGACAGGCGAGTAATTCACCCCTCCACTTT. Translation: CASRRPGQASNSPLHF.

This clone was seen more than once but under ten times. The chain employs TRBV12-5 and TRBJ1-1; no reliable D call. The V gene lost 6 bases and the J gene lost 6 bases, with 11 bases spanning the gap. The CDR3 is made up of 12 amino acids. Germline loops: CDR1 LGHNT, CDR2 FRNRAP. In DNA, the CDR3 is TGTGCTAGTGGATCCACTAGGGCTGAAGCTTTCTTT. It encodes CASGSTRAEAFF.

As to this clone: The germline gene is not matched at one end of the junction; a read error may be the cause. The gene calls are TRBV28 and TRBJ1-2, with TRBD1 matching 9 bases. Germline loops: CDR1 MDHEN, CDR2 SYDVKM. The CDR3 has 12 amino acids. The CDR3 is CASSQAWTGVYF. The CDR3 coding sequence is TGTGCCAGCAGCCAAGCTTGGACAGGGGTTTACTTC.

This clone was seen more than once but under ten times. The rearrangement uses TRBV12-5 and TRBJ1-1, with D possibly matching TRBD1 (5 bases). The ends were cut back, 5 bases at V and 3 bases at J, with 19 bases in the middle. This CDR3 region has 16 residues. Germline V lookup: CDR1 LGHNT, CDR2 FRNRAP. The CDR3 here is CASGPPGGRDHTEAFF. The DNA of the CDR3 is TGTGCTAGTGGTCCCCCGGGAGGCAGGGACCACACTGAAGCTTTCTTT.

The chain is built from TRBV19 and TRBJ1-5; TRBD1 might be the D (6 bases). Trimming removed 5 bases at V and 7 bases at J, with 15 bases between. Germline assignment: CDR1 LNHDA and CDR2 SQIVND (reference sequence). The CDR3 has 14 residues. The CDR3: CASSAQQGQQPQHF. Written as DNA, the CDR3 is TGTGCCAGTAGTGCCCAACAGGGACAACAGCCCCAGCATTTT.

This clone was seen only a few times. Other DNA sequences in the same sample also yield this CDR3. V is TRBV2 and J is TRBJ2-1, with D hard to call. Per the germline V gene, CDR1 is SNHLY and CDR2 is FYNNEI. The V end was cut by 10 bases, the J end by 5 bases, with 21 bases between. CDR3 length: 15 amino acids. The CDR3 sequence: CATRSRGTYNNEQFF. The CDR3, as DNA: TGTGCCACCCGAAGCCGCGGTACATACAACAATGAGCAGTTCTTC.

In this sample, this clone turned up a few times. CDR3 DNA sequence: TGTGCCAGCAGCGGCCCGGGACAGGGGGCAAAAGGGAACACCGGGGAGCTGTTTTTT. This translates into CASSGPGQGAKGNTGELFF. This chain links TRBV9 with TRBJ2-2; 12 bases are shared with TRBD1. This CDR3 spans 19 amino acids. V lost 3 bases and J lost 1; bases outside the gene matches: 10. Germline-derived CDR1 and CDR2 are SGDLS and YYNGEE.

This clone has just a few counts. The junction differs from germline at one of its ends, possibly a read error. Other nucleotide sequences from this sample produce the same CDR3. The J gene is TRBJ2-7, the V gene TRBV19, with a possible D match to TRBD1 (5 bases). The CDR3 is 14 amino acids. Germline CDR1 LNHDA, CDR2 SQIVND (reference sequence). In nucleotides, the CDR3 is TGCGCCAGTAGTATATTTCAGGGTCTGGACGAGCAGTACTTC. Protein: CASSIFQGLDEQYF.

The V and J genes are TRBV4-3 and TRBJ2-3; 10 bases fit TRBD2. Trimming took 6 bases from V and 3 from J; bases not matched to a gene: 6. The CDR3 is made up of 15 amino acids. From germline, CDR1 is LGHNA and CDR2 YSLEER. The CDR3 DNA sequence: TGCGCCAGCAGTTTCTCACTAGCGGGGACAGATACGCAGTATTTT. Its protein product is CASSFSLAGTDTQYF.

This clone was recorded a few times. The chain has TRBV7-8 and TRBJ1-5; the D gene is possibly TRBD1 (6 bases). Trimming pared 1 base from V and 2 bases from J, leaving 12 bases between. CDR1 and CDR2 (germline): SGHVS, FQNEAQ. CDR3 length equals 16 residues. As DNA, the CDR3 is TGTGCCAGCAGCTTAGACCCCAGGGGACGCAATCAGCCCCAGCATTTT. It translates to CASSLDPRGRNQPQHF.

V and J are TRBV19 and TRBJ2-2; D is possibly TRBD2 (5 bases). Germline CDR1 and CDR2: LNHDA and SQIVND (reference sequence). This CDR3 comprises 15 residues. V shed 3 bases and J shed 1 base, with 9 bases lying between them. The CDR3 region has the DNA TGTGCCAGTAGTATGGTAGCGATGAACACCGGGGAGCTGTTTTTT. Amino acid sequence: CASSMVAMNTGELFF.